Sequencing of this T cell receptor beta chain was carried out in a study of radiation and T cells in renal cell carcinoma. Points from the study as a whole: Baseline intratumoral clonotype presence is unknown without pretreatment biopsies.

Time point of the sample: baseline pretreatment blood. The treatment was: 15 Gy SBRT to primary tumor, nephrectomy 4 weeks later. Libraries were prepared by immunoSEQ multiplex PCR; TCRdb keeps only in-frame clonotypes and omits some of them. This sample has tens of thousands of clones, with roughly three quarters found just once. This CDR3 is built from 15 residues. V lost 5 bases and J 4 bases, leaving 17 bases between the germline ends. Germline V lookup: CDR1 LGHNT, CDR2 FRNRAP. This clone appeared a few times. Its antigen is unidentified. The genes are TRBV12-5 and TRBJ1-1; D perhaps matches TRBD1 (6 bases). Sample: blood, taken from a patient whose treatment included radiotherapy and nephrectomy. This clonotype was sampled from a man aged 60 to 69 with renal cell carcinoma. For the CDR3, the DNA is TGTGCTAGTGGTCCCTCCCGCACAGGGACCACTGAAGCTTTCTTT. The encoded protein is CASGPSRTGTTEAFF.